A single sample gave rise to the 21 T cell receptor beta chains below, sequenced in a study of T cell changes during pregnancy in multiple sclerosis (dated by TCRdb to about 2019). The library was produced with the immunoSEQ multiplex PCR assay. TCRdb limited this immuneACCESS table to in-frame rearrangements with V and J called. A share of clones is missing; checked studies link under half to unresolved V genes, and the rest is unexplained. The sample has about 58,000 clones on record, 75% to 95% of them singletons. Jointly, the top ten make up 0.4% to 0.5% of the sample. The starting material was CD4+ T cells from peripheral blood mononuclear cells, obtained after pregnancy. The source is a female donor in good health, enrolled as a control in a pregnancy study.

The V and J genes are TRBV7-9 and TRBJ1-2, with 8 bases that match TRBD1. Germline CDR1 SEHNR, CDR2 FQNEAQ (reference sequence). V lost 2 bases, J lost 6 bases, and 8 bases stayed unmatched. CDR3 length equals 15 residues. CDR3 DNA: TGTGCCAGCAGCTTAAGAGGACAGGGTTCTCATGGCTACACCTTC. Its protein is CASSLRGQGSHGYTF.

This clone appeared a single time. The chain joins TRBV19 to TRBJ2-3; possible D gene TRBD1, 5 bases. CDR3 length: 16 residues. With 3 bases removed from V and 3 bases from J, the gap between germline ends came to 16 bases. The germline V gene encodes CDR1 LNHDA and CDR2 SQIVND (reference sequence). CDR3: CASSIQGVGRTDTQYF. CDR3 DNA sequence: TGTGCCAGTAGTATTCAGGGTGTGGGTAGGACAGATACGCAGTATTTT.

The chain joins TRBV5-5 to TRBJ2-2, with 10 bases matching TRBD2. J was trimmed by 1 base and V by 3 bases; bases with no gene match: 3. From germline, CDR1 is SGHKS and CDR2 YYEKEE (reference sequence). This CDR3 has 16 residues. The CDR3 bases are TGTGCCAGCAGCTCACTAGCGGGGCAGAACACCGGGGAGCTGTTTTTT. It translates to CASSSLAGQNTGELFF.

The chain uses TRBV4-2 and TRBJ2-2; 8 positions agree with TRBD1. This CDR3 has 13 amino acids. CDR1 LGHNA and CDR2 YNFKEQ come from the germline V gene. V lost 6 bases, J lost 3 bases, and 0 bases stayed unmatched. The CDR3 nucleotides read TGTGCCAGCAGGGACAGGGACACCGGGGAGCTGTTTTTT. It specifies CASRDRDTGELFF.

The rearrangement uses TRBV5-1 and TRBJ2-3; a possible D gene is TRBD2 (5 bases). Deletions cut 3 bases from V and 1 base from J, with 12 bases between. CDR3 length: 15 amino acids. CDR1 is SGHRS, CDR2 YFSETQ, per germline. CDR3 protein: CASSSTPGGTDTQYF. Written as DNA, the CDR3 is TGCGCCAGCAGCTCCACCCCCGGGGGCACAGATACGCAGTATTTT.

This chain connects TRBV6-5 to TRBJ1-1; 7 nucleotides match TRBD1. Trimming took 1 base from V and 2 from J; bases not matched to a gene: 7. There are 16 residues in the CDR3. Germline-derived CDR1 and CDR2 are MNHEY and SVGAGI. CDR3 sequence reads: CASSYLKRQGNTEAFF. The DNA for the CDR3 is TGTGCCAGCAGTTACTTAAAGAGACAGGGAAACACTGAAGCTTTCTTT.

CDR3 sequence reads: CASSTLPGVGNTIYF. CDR3 nucleotide sequence: TGTGCCAGCAGTACCCTACCGGGGGTTGGAAACACCATATATTTT. The chain links TRBV6-5 to TRBJ1-3, with D perhaps matching TRBD1 (5 bases). Per the germline V gene, CDR1 is MNHEY and CDR2 is SVGAGI. The CDR3 covers 15 residues. With 5 bases removed from V and 3 bases from J, the gap between germline ends came to 14 bases.

CDR3 sequence: CASSPEQDSDGYTF. The CDR3, as DNA: TGTGCCAGCAGCCCAGAACAAGATTCAGATGGCTACACCTTC. The chain carries TRBV6-1 and TRBJ1-2; D is uncertain. Germline values: CDR1 MNHNS, CDR2 SASEGT. V lost 6 bases to trimming and J lost 6 bases, with 17 bases between them. CDR3 length: 14 residues.

This clone was picked up a small number of times. The V gene is TRBV5-4, the J gene TRBJ2-7, with TRBD1 matching over 12 bases. The V gene end was trimmed by 4 bases and the J gene end by 6 bases; junction bases not matched to a gene: 8. Germline V gives CDR1 SGHNT, CDR2 YYREEE (reference sequence). The CDR3 length is 15 residues. The CDR3 loop is CASSPAGQGAGEQYF. CDR3 coding DNA: TGTGCCAGCAGCCCGGCGGGACAGGGGGCGGGCGAGCAGTACTTC.

The chain has TRBV9 and TRBJ2-1; 11 nucleotides align to TRBD2. V lost 4 bases to trimming and J lost 7 bases; unmatched junction nucleotides: 16. Germline assignment: CDR1 SGDLS and CDR2 YYNGEE. CDR3 size: 18 residues. CDR3 region: CASSSPRGASGRRNEQFF. The CDR3 DNA is TGTGCCAGCAGCTCCCCGCGTGGGGCTAGCGGGAGGCGGAATGAGCAGTTCTTC.

This clone was counted once. Written as DNA, the CDR3 is TGTGCCTGGAGTGTACCGGACAGGGAAATTACCATTAACTATGGCTACACCTTC. It translates to CAWSVPDREITINYGYTF. The chain couples TRBV30 to TRBJ1-2; 8 bases agree with TRBD1. The CDR3 extends over 18 amino acids. The germline gives CDR1 GTSNPN, CDR2 SVGIG (reference sequence). The trim removed 0 bases at V and 1 base at J, leaving 13 bases unmatched.

V is TRBV7-2 and J is TRBJ2-2; no reliable D call. The CDR3 has 12 residues. Germline V gene lookup returns CDR1 SGHTA and CDR2 FQGNSA. Between the trimmed V and J ends, which lost 5 bases and 2 bases, there was a span of 3 bases. In DNA, the CDR3 is TGTGCCAGCAGCATAAACACCGGGGAGCTGTTTTTT. Protein sequence: CASSINTGELFF.

V gene TRBV19 combines with J gene TRBJ2-1; 9 bases agree with TRBD1. J gave up 6 bases and V 7 bases, and 7 bases lay outside the gene matches. There are 14 residues in the CDR3. CDR1 LNHDA and CDR2 SQIVND come from the germline V gene (reference sequence). Here the CDR3 reads CASKTGGKGNEQFF. The CDR3 nucleotides are TGTGCCAGTAAGACAGGGGGAAAGGGCAATGAGCAGTTCTTC.

The genes are TRBV11-2 and TRBJ2-1; possibly TRBD2 for D (6 bases). The CDR3 covers 16 residues. Trimming removed 5 bases from V and 8 bases from J, with 22 bases in between. The V gene's germline CDR1 is SGHAT and CDR2 FQNNGV. CDR3 nucleotides: TGTGCCAGCAGCAAGCGGACGGTCAATTGGGGGGATGAGCAGTTCTTC. Translated: CASSKRTVNWGDEQFF.

About this clone itself: Its ends do not fully match the called genes, so a read error is possible. The rearrangement links TRBV30 to TRBJ2-1; perhaps TRBD2 as D (7 bases). Germline CDR1 reads GTSNPN; CDR2 reads SVGIG (reference sequence). CDR3 length: 12 residues. The CDR3 DNA follows: TGTGCCAGTACGTTGGGGGGGGCATCTCAGATCTTC. This translates into CASTLGGASQIF.

The gene calls are TRBV4-2 and TRBJ2-7, with TRBD1 as a possible D gene (6 bases). V dropped 1 base and J dropped 4 bases, with 11 bases sitting between them. Germline values: CDR1 LGHNA, CDR2 YNFKEQ. This CDR3 has 14 residues. The CDR3 spells CASSQVAGQYEQYF. The DNA for the CDR3 is TGTGCCAGCAGCCAAGTTGCCGGACAGTACGAGCAGTACTTC.

The chain joins TRBV5-1 to TRBJ1-1, with D possibly TRBD1 on 5 matching bases. V lost 4 bases, J lost 5 bases, and 18 bases lay in between. CDR1 is SGHRS, CDR2 YFSETQ, per germline. This CDR3 comprises 15 residues. The CDR3 is CASSLSWGSGTEAFF. The CDR3 region has the DNA TGCGCCAGCAGCCTATCCTGGGGTTCAGGGACTGAAGCTTTCTTT.

This clone was observed a single time. The rearrangement uses TRBV6-5 and TRBJ2-6, with D possibly matching TRBD1 (5 bases). V was trimmed by 6 bases and J by 9 bases, leaving 18 bases between them. CDR1 is MNHEY and CDR2 is SVGAGI in the germline V gene. The CDR3 runs to 15 residues. The CDR3 loop reads CASRQDQGYINVLTF. Written as DNA, the CDR3 is TGTGCCAGCAGACAGGACCAAGGGTACATCAACGTCCTGACTTTC.

This clone was found a few times. The chain carries TRBV9 and TRBJ2-1; 14 bases are a match to TRBD2. Germline CDR1 SGDLS, CDR2 YYNGEE. V lost 4 bases and J lost 8; bases outside the gene matches: 20. This CDR3 comprises 20 residues. CDR3 sequence: CASSSGTSGGSRFPLDEQFF. CDR3 coding DNA: TGTGCCAGCAGCTCCGGGACTAGCGGGGGTTCTAGGTTCCCCTTAGATGAGCAGTTCTTC.

This clone appeared a few times. This rearrangement joins TRBV7-3 to TRBJ1-1; TRBD1 matches at 7 bases. V shed 5 bases, J shed 6 bases, and the junction held 6 bases outside the gene matches. The CDR3 is 13 residues long. Germline V gene data show CDR1 as SGHTA and CDR2 as FQGTGA. The CDR3 DNA sequence: TGTGCCAGCAGCCCATGGACAGGTTCTGAAGCTTTCTTT. Residues: CASSPWTGSEAFF.

This chain uses TRBV18 with TRBJ2-5; TRBD2 matches 9 bases. With 0 bases clipped from V and 2 bases from J, the junction kept 4 bases outside the gene matches. The CDR3 totals 16 residues. Per germline, CDR1 KGHSH and CDR2 LQKENI. CDR3 sequence: CASSPPSSGTQETQYF. The CDR3 DNA reads as TGTGCCAGCTCACCACCCTCTAGCGGGACGCAAGAGACCCAGTACTTC. Filled out from reference TRBV18 and TRBJ2-5, the complete variable domain reads NAGVMQNPRHLVRRRGQEARLRCSPMKGHSHVYWYRQLPEEGLKFMVYLQKENIIDESGMPKERFSAEFPKEGPSILRIQQVVRGDSAAYFCASSPPSSGTQETQYFGPGTRLLVL.